Presented here are 24 T cell receptor beta chains from one specimen sequenced in a study of blood T cell repertoires in COVID-19. Libraries were prepared by immunoSEQ multiplex PCR; TCRdb keeps only in-frame clonotypes and omits some of them. Among around 99,000 clones listed, over 70% were seen once. Sequenced input: peripheral blood. These receptors came from a man in his fifties who had recovered from COVID-19.

The genes are TRBV3-1 (or the pseudogene TRBV3-2) and TRBJ1-1; D perhaps matches TRBD1 (5 bases). The CDR3 is 15 residues long. V was pared by 4 bases and J by 5 bases, with 17 bases between. Germline V gene sequence: CDR1 LGHDT, CDR2 YNNKEL (reference sequence). The CDR3 nucleotides are TGTGCCAGCAGCCCGACAGTCACCGGTCGGACTGAAGCTTTCTTT. This gives the protein CASSPTVTGRTEAFF.

This chain joins TRBV5-1 and TRBJ2-1; 7 positions match TRBD2. With 4 bases clipped from V and 7 bases from J, the junction kept 8 bases outside the gene matches. The CDR3 is 14 residues long. The germline gives CDR1 SGHRS, CDR2 YFSETQ. The DNA for the CDR3 is TGCGCCAGCAGCCGAGCGGGGAGATCGAATGAGCAGTTCTTC. Translated: CASSRAGRSNEQFF.

The chain couples TRBV5-1 to TRBJ2-5; 10 bases match TRBD1. CDR3 length equals 14 residues. The V segment lost 4 bases and the J segment 4 bases; nucleotides outside the gene matches: 4. Germline V lookup: CDR1 SGHRS, CDR2 YFSETQ. The CDR3 nucleotides are TGCGCCAGCAGCAGAGGACAGGGGGGAGAGACCCAGTACTTC. Translation gives CASSRGQGGETQYF.

The chain's CDR3 is CASSWTSGGYNEQFF. The CDR3 DNA sequence: TGTGCCAGCAGTTGGACTAGCGGGGGGTACAATGAGCAGTTCTTC. The genes are TRBV27 and TRBJ2-1; 14 bases are a match to TRBD2. V lost 4 bases, J lost 4 bases, and 0 bases stayed unmatched. CDR3 length equals 15 residues. Germline assignment: CDR1 MNHEY and CDR2 SMNVEV (reference sequence).

The chain couples TRBV6-1 to TRBJ1-5, with D possibly TRBD1 on 5 matching bases. The CDR3 consists of 13 residues. The germline V gene has CDR1 MNHNS and CDR2 SASEGT. The V end was cut by 5 bases, the J end by 6 bases, with 11 bases between. CDR3 region: CASSTQGSQPQHF. DNA for the CDR3: TGTGCCAGCAGTACCCAGGGAAGTCAGCCCCAGCATTTT.

CDR3: CASSEGLVSVYEQYF. CDR3 sequence (DNA): TGCGCCAGCAGCGAGGGACTGGTCAGCGTCTACGAGCAGTACTTC. The chain combines TRBV4-3 with TRBJ2-7, with D possibly being TRBD2 (6 bases). Germline CDR1 LGHNA, CDR2 YSLEER. The CDR3 has 15 residues. V was clipped by 5 bases and J by 3 bases, with 17 bases between them.

The V gene is TRBV11-2, the J gene TRBJ1-4, with 9 bases aligning to TRBD1. CDR1 and CDR2 from the germline V gene are SGHAT and FQNNGV. The CDR3 contains 15 residues. Trimming removed 5 bases from V and 8 bases from J; junction bases left unmatched: 9. DNA of the CDR3: TGTGCCAGCAGCCCCTTGGACAGGGGTAGCGAAAAACTGTTTTTT. It specifies CASSPLDRGSEKLFF. The variable domain in full, completed from reference TRBV11-2 and TRBJ1-4, reads EAGVAQSPRYKIIEKRQSVAFWCNPISGHATLYWYQQILGQGPKLLIQFQNNGVVDDSQLPKDRFSAERLKGVDSTLKIQPAKLEDSAVYLCASSPLDRGSEKLFFGSGTQLSVL.

The rearrangement links TRBV18 to TRBJ1-1; a possible D gene is TRBD1 (6 bases). V shed 5 bases and J shed 1 base, with 11 bases lying between them. The germline CDR1 and CDR2 sequences are KGHSH and LQKENI. CDR3 length: 14 residues. CDR3 coding DNA: TGTGCCAGCTCATTCCAGGACAGGAACACTGAAGCTTTCTTT. This encodes CASSFQDRNTEAFF.

This chain links TRBV18 with TRBJ1-4, with 12 bases fitting TRBD1. This CDR3 is 18 amino acids long. Losses at the gene ends were 4 bases for V and 5 bases for J; bases not matched to a gene: 11. The germline V gene has CDR1 KGHSH and CDR2 LQKENI. CDR3 residues: CASSRVRGQGASNEKLFF. CDR3 DNA: TGTGCCAGCTCACGAGTTCGGGGACAGGGGGCCTCAAATGAAAAACTGTTTTTT.

The chain is built from TRBV28 and TRBJ1-2; 8 bases align to TRBD1. Per germline, CDR1 MDHEN and CDR2 SYDVKM. Trimming cost V 3 bases and J 4 bases; bases outside gene matches: 4. The CDR3 runs to 14 residues. The CDR3 is CASSFPQGVYGYTF. CDR3 nucleotide sequence: TGTGCCAGCAGTTTTCCACAGGGGGTCTATGGCTACACCTTC.

This rearrangement joins TRBV3-1 (or the pseudogene TRBV3-2) to TRBJ2-2, with TRBD2 matching over 10 bases. V lost 2 bases, J lost 5 bases, and 8 bases stayed unmatched. CDR1 and CDR2 (germline): LGHDT, YNNKEL (reference sequence). The CDR3 is 17 residues long. The CDR3 is CASSQPAGGLGTGELFF. The CDR3 DNA sequence: TGTGCCAGCAGCCAACCAGCGGGGGGGCTCGGGACCGGGGAGCTGTTTTTT.

The CDR3 sequence: CASSRIAVGQSGELFF. In nucleotides, the CDR3 is TGTGCCAGCAGCCGTATCGCGGTCGGCCAAAGCGGGGAGCTGTTTTTT. The chain links TRBV5-4 to TRBJ2-2; D gene ambiguous. This CDR3 contains 16 residues. Trimming removed 4 bases from V and 7 bases from J, with 20 bases in between. Germline V gives CDR1 SGHNT, CDR2 YYREEE (reference sequence).

The chain combines TRBV4-1 with TRBJ1-5; D call uncertain. Germline CDR1 and CDR2: MGHRA and YSYEKL. V was trimmed by 1 base and J by 0 bases, leaving 4 bases between them. This CDR3 spans 14 amino acids. CDR3 sequence: CASSQARSNQPQHF. The CDR3 DNA reads TGCGCCAGCAGCCAAGCTCGTAGCAATCAGCCCCAGCATTTT.

This clone was observed a few times. The CDR3 DNA sequence: TGTGCCAGCAGTCCGCGACAGGGATTCGTCGATCAGCCCCAGCATTTT. Translation: CASSPRQGFVDQPQHF. V gene TRBV7-8 combines with J gene TRBJ1-5, with TRBD1 matching 7 bases. CDR1 and CDR2 from the germline V gene are SGHVS and FQNEAQ. The CDR3 loop spans 16 amino acids. The V gene end was trimmed by 6 bases and the J gene end by 5 bases; junction bases not matched to a gene: 13.

The chain links TRBV7-2 to TRBJ2-1; 7 nucleotides align to TRBD1. The CDR3 consists of 13 residues. The J segment lost 9 bases and the V segment lost 5 bases, leaving 7 bases of the junction unmatched. Germline lookup yields CDR1 SGHTA and CDR2 FQGNSA. For the CDR3, the DNA is TGTGCCAGCAGCGACAGGGCGTTCGGTGAGCAGTTCTTC. Translation gives CASSDRAFGEQFF.

The chain combines TRBV7-9 with TRBJ2-1; D is unresolved. Trimming took off 5 bases at V and 0 bases at J, with 14 bases between the two ends. Germline V gene lookup returns CDR1 SEHNR and CDR2 FQNEAQ (reference sequence). The CDR3 totals 16 residues. CDR3 in DNA: TGTGCCAGCAGCCGTGCTGGTCCTAGCTCCTACAATGAGCAGTTCTTC. This codes for CASSRAGPSSYNEQFF.

This clone has ten or more counts. The chain has TRBV2 and TRBJ2-1; D not resolved. The length of the CDR3 is 13 residues. V was clipped by 2 bases and J by 5 bases, with 7 bases between them. The germline CDR1 and CDR2 sequences are SNHLY and FYNNEI. CDR3 region: CASSEFQNNEQFF. DNA of the CDR3: TGTGCCAGCAGTGAATTCCAAAACAATGAGCAGTTCTTC.

The chain uses TRBV5-8 and TRBJ1-2; D is uncertain. Deletions cut 1 base from V and 0 bases from J, with 7 bases between. The CDR3 covers 14 residues. Germline V gene lookup returns CDR1 SGHTS and CDR2 YDEGEE. This chain's CDR3 is CASSLLGANYGYTF. The CDR3 bases are TGTGCCAGCAGCTTGCTCGGGGCTAACTATGGCTACACCTTC.

This chain joins TRBV5-5 and TRBJ1-6, with 7 bases identical to TRBD1. The CDR3 length is 14 residues. V was pared by 3 bases and J by 7 bases, with 4 bases of the junction left unmatched. Germline lookup yields CDR1 SGHKS and CDR2 YYEKEE (reference sequence). CDR3 loop: CASSSRGQNSPLHF. The CDR3 DNA is TGTGCCAGCAGCTCCAGGGGACAGAATTCACCCCTCCACTTT.

This clone has a count of ten or more. The CDR3 sequence: CASSLNGVNTEAFF. As DNA, the CDR3 is TGTGCCAGCAGTTTGAACGGGGTGAACACTGAAGCTTTCTTT. V is TRBV28 and J is TRBJ1-1; D unclear. Per germline, CDR1 MDHEN and CDR2 SYDVKM. Trimming stripped 3 bases from V and 0 bases from J, with 8 bases between. The CDR3 length is 14 residues. The full variable domain, in which reference TRBV28 and TRBJ1-1 provide the parts outside the CDR3, is DVKVTQSSRYLVKRTGEKVFLECVQDMDHENMFWYRQDPGLGLRLIYFSYDVKMKEKGDIPEGYSVSREKKERFSLILESASTNQTSMYLCASSLNGVNTEAFFGQGTRLTVV.

In its sample, this clone was seen once. The chain is built from TRBV6-5 and TRBJ1-1; D ambiguous. The CDR3 is 13 amino acids. Germline lookup yields CDR1 MNHEY and CDR2 SVGAGI. Trimming stripped 2 bases from V and 6 bases from J, with 10 bases between. The CDR3 DNA sequence: TGTGCCAGCAGTTACCAAGAGTATTCTGAAGCTTTCTTT. It specifies CASSYQEYSEAFF.

This chain links TRBV7-3 with TRBJ1-1; D remains ambiguous. Trimming took 1 base from V and 3 from J, leaving 18 bases between them. The germline CDR1 and CDR2 sequences are SGHTA and FQGTGA. This CDR3 is 17 amino acids long. CDR3 amino acids: CASSLIGFPPRDTEAFF. DNA of the CDR3: TGTGCCAGCAGCTTAATTGGTTTCCCCCCGAGGGACACTGAAGCTTTCTTT.

The J gene is TRBJ1-3, the V gene TRBV5-4, with 7 bases fitting TRBD1. CDR3 length: 13 residues. V was clipped by 1 base and J by 6 bases; unmatched bases: 1. CDR1 and CDR2 (germline): SGHNT, YYREEE (reference sequence). Here the CDR3 reads CASSLTGENTIYF. In DNA form, the CDR3 reads TGTGCCAGCAGCTTGACAGGGGAAAACACCATATATTTT.

The chain joins TRBV5-1 to TRBJ1-6, with 9 nucleotides matching TRBD1. The CDR3 sequence is 15 residues long. Trimming took 3 bases from V and 8 from J; bases not matched to a gene: 6. The germline CDR1 and CDR2 sequences are SGHRS and YFSETQ. The CDR3 loop is CASSSSDRGDSPLHF. CDR3 bases: TGCGCCAGCAGCTCTTCCGACAGGGGGGATTCACCCCTCCACTTT. Supplemented by reference TRBV5-1 and TRBJ1-6, the full variable domain reads KAGVTQTPRYLIKTRGQQVTLSCSPISGHRSVSWYQQTPGQGLQFLFEYFSETQRNKGNFPGRFSGRQFSNSRSEMNVSTLELGDSALYLCASSSSDRGDSPLHFGNGTRLTVT.